This TCR beta chain was observed in a study of low-dose radiotherapy and immunotherapy resistance in tumors. Covering alpha and beta chains, TRAV- and TRBV-specific primers were used for the first-strand cDNA. TCR amplification ran roughly 20 PCR cycles using constant-region and V-primer adapter primers. TCRdb reprocessed the reads via MiXCR and lists one record per CDR3 protein. This sample has approximately 100,000 distinct CDR3 sequences, with roughly 20% found just once. This clonotype was found many times. Specified time point: after trial treatment. The treatment was: LDRT plus nivolumab, ipilimumab, low-dose cyclophosphamide and aspirin (RACIN trial). Germline lookup yields CDR1 SEHNR and CDR2 FQNEAQ (reference sequence). V was trimmed by 5 bases and J by 3 bases, leaving 15 bases between them. The length of the CDR3 is 15 residues.

The chain has TRBV7-9 and TRBJ2-3, with D uncertain. The sequencing used PBMCs, collected after low-dose radiotherapy plus immunotherapy. The TCR comes from a male donor with prostate cancer. The CDR3 loop reads CASSPWPDETDTQYF. The DNA of the CDR3 is TGTGCCAGCAGCCCCTGGCCCGATGAAACAGATACGCAGTATTTT.